These 2 T cell receptor beta chains were all obtained from the same sample, sequenced in a study of blood T cell repertoires in COVID-19. Assay: immunoSEQ multiplex PCR; the TCRdb copy retains only in-frame clones and omits some. This sample has almost 55,000 clones, with around 87% found just once. Sequencing was done on a sample of peripheral blood. The receptors stem from a man between 50 and 59 years old with active COVID-19.

The CDR3 region has the DNA TGTGCCAGCTCACCAACAGGGCCCCAAGAGACCCAGTACTTC. Encoded protein: CASSPTGPQETQYF. V usage is TRBV18 and J usage is TRBJ2-5; the D gene is possibly TRBD1 (6 bases). The CDR3 contains 14 residues. Per germline, CDR1 KGHSH and CDR2 LQKENI. V dropped 2 bases and J dropped 1 base, with 8 bases sitting between them. The whole variable domain, remainder taken from reference TRBV18 and TRBJ2-5, is NAGVMQNPRHLVRRRGQEARLRCSPMKGHSHVYWYRQLPEEGLKFMVYLQKENIIDESGMPKERFSAEFPKEGPSILRIQQVVRGDSAAYFCASSPTGPQETQYFGPGTRLLVL.

V and J are TRBV7-2 and TRBJ1-6; D gene uncertain. CDR3 size: 15 residues. Trimming took off 0 bases at V and 10 bases at J, with 13 bases between the two ends. Germline lookup yields CDR1 SGHTA and CDR2 FQGNSA. CDR3 loop: CASSLAVGSGSPLHF. CDR3 sequence (DNA): TGTGCCAGCAGCTTAGCGGTGGGCTCGGGGTCACCCCTCCACTTT.